This TCR beta chain was observed in a study of T cells after yellow fever vaccination. Findings and caveats of the study: Booster samples showed a return of most primary-vaccination clones (about 96% CD4, roughly 85% CD8).

This clonotype was observed at least ten times. Its antigen is as yet unknown. The V gene end was trimmed by 4 bases and the J gene end by 0 bases; junction bases not matched to a gene: 5. The CDR3 has 15 amino acids. Germline V gene data show CDR1 as SGHRS and CDR2 as YFSETQ. Universal primer sites and UMIs were introduced during 5'RACE template-switching synthesis of TCR cDNA. TCRdb processed the 5' RACE reads anew with MiXCR; each CDR3 protein has one entry. The table includes about 320,000 distinct CDR3 sequences, around 12% detected once. The clonotype was recovered from a man younger than 35 who received the YFV17D yellow fever vaccine. The source material was CD4+ T cells sorted from PBMCs, sampled 15 days after the yellow fever booster vaccination. This sequence joins TRBV5-1 and TRBJ2-3; 7 bases map to TRBD1. The CDR3 protein is CASSPGQTSTDTQYF. For the CDR3, the DNA is TGCGCCAGCAGCCCGGGACAGACTAGCACAGATACGCAGTATTTT.